This is a list of T cell receptor beta chains from one sample in a study of identical twins. TCRdb processed the 5' RACE reads anew with MiXCR; each CDR3 protein has one entry. This table has about 690,000 distinct CDR3 sequences, 20% to 25% appearing once. The same sample was also used in a study of T cells expressing NK-cell markers.

The sequencing sample was made of PBMCs. These receptors were taken from a woman aged 18 to 35 in good health. The CDR3 runs from the conserved cysteine through the conserved F or W. A D gene is named only where the DNA matches it firmly. Some rows mark clone size as missing; the rest say once, few, many or name a class of expanded clone.

v_call: TRBV20-1
j_call: TRBJ2-1
clone_size: .
d_call: .
cdr3_aa: CSAQYGNSNNEQFF
cdr3_nt: TGCAGTGCCCAGTACGGGAATTCGAATAATGAGCAGTTCTTC

v_call: TRBV5-5
j_call: TRBJ2-2
clone_size: .
d_call: .
cdr3_aa: CASSPGLDTGELFF
cdr3_nt: TGTGCCAGCAGCCCGGGACTTGATACCGGGGAGCTGTTTTTT

v_call: TRBV7-9
j_call: TRBJ2-5
clone_size: .
d_call: .
cdr3_aa: CASLSVETQYF
cdr3_nt: TGTGCCAGCCTCTCGGTTGAGACCCAGTACTTC

v_call: TRBV11-2
j_call: TRBJ2-7
clone_size: .
d_call: .
cdr3_aa: CASSMGYEQYF
cdr3_nt: TGTGCCAGCAGCATGGGGTACGAGCAGTACTTC

v_call: TRBV11-3
j_call: TRBJ2-7
clone_size: .
d_call: TRBD1
cdr3_aa: CASSTTGDYEQYF
cdr3_nt: TGTGCCAGCAGCACGACAGGGGACTACGAGCAGTACTTC

v_call: TRBV5-6
j_call: TRBJ2-7
clone_size: .
d_call: .
cdr3_aa: CASSLRSREQYF
cdr3_nt: TGTGCCAGCAGCTTACGGAGCCGCGAGCAGTACTTC

v_call: TRBV20-1
j_call: TRBJ2-3
clone_size: .
d_call: .
cdr3_aa: CSARVVAANTDTQYF
cdr3_nt: TGCAGTGCTAGAGTGGTAGCGGCAAACACAGATACGCAGTATTTT

v_call: TRBV18
j_call: TRBJ2-1
clone_size: many
d_call: TRBD1
cdr3_aa: CASSPGTGNYNEQFF
cdr3_nt: TGTGCCAGCTCACCCGGGACAGGGAACTACAATGAGCAGTTCTTC

v_call: TRBV27
j_call: TRBJ2-7
clone_size: .
d_call: TRBD2
cdr3_aa: CASSLYSGTGEQYF
cdr3_nt: TGTGCCAGCAGTTTATACAGCGGGACGGGTGAGCAGTACTTC

v_call: TRBV5-1
j_call: TRBJ2-6
clone_size: .
d_call: .
cdr3_aa: CASSLRAGSGANVLTF
cdr3_nt: TGCGCCAGCAGCTTGAGGGCCGGCTCTGGGGCCAACGTCCTGACTTTC

v_call: TRBV30
j_call: TRBJ2-1
clone_size: few
d_call: TRBD2
cdr3_aa: CAWIGAGVYNEQFF
cdr3_nt: TGTGCCTGGATTGGGGCGGGAGTCTACAATGAGCAGTTCTTC

v_call: TRBV5-1
j_call: TRBJ2-5
clone_size: .
d_call: .
cdr3_aa: CASSSGGRGETQYF
cdr3_nt: TGCGCCAGCAGCTCTGGGGGGCGCGGAGAGACCCAGTACTTC

v_call: TRBV5-1
j_call: TRBJ2-5
clone_size: .
d_call: .
cdr3_aa: CASSQISETQYF
cdr3_nt: TGCGCCAGCAGCCAAATTTCGGAGACCCAGTACTTC

v_call: TRBV4-1
j_call: TRBJ2-2
clone_size: .
d_call: TRBD2
cdr3_aa: CASSRSGTSGGELFF
cdr3_nt: TGCGCCAGCAGCCGATCCGGGACTAGCGGGGGGGAGCTGTTTTTT

v_call: TRBV12-5
j_call: TRBJ1-4
clone_size: .
d_call: .
cdr3_aa: CASGFHGREKLFF
cdr3_nt: TGTGCTAGTGGTTTTCACGGACGCGAAAAACTGTTTTTT

v_call: TRBV20-1
j_call: TRBJ2-3
clone_size: many
d_call: TRBD2
cdr3_aa: CSARPGTSANTVSDTQYF
cdr3_nt: TGCAGTGCTAGGCCCGGGACTAGCGCCAATACGGTTTCAGATACGCAGTATTTT

v_call: TRBV12-3/TRBV12-4
j_call: TRBJ1-2
clone_size: .
d_call: .
cdr3_aa: CASSFLPGSFSYGYTF
cdr3_nt: TGTGCCAGCAGTTTTCTGCCGGGTTCATTCTCCTATGGCTACACCTTC

v_call: TRBV7-8
j_call: TRBJ2-5
clone_size: many
d_call: .
cdr3_aa: CASSLAWGETQYF
cdr3_nt: TGTGCCAGCAGCTTGGCTTGGGGGGAGACCCAGTACTTC

v_call: TRBV20-1
j_call: TRBJ2-4
clone_size: .
d_call: TRBD1
cdr3_aa: CSAFDRVGKNIQYF
cdr3_nt: TGCAGTGCCTTCGACAGGGTGGGCAAAAACATTCAGTACTTC

v_call: TRBV2
j_call: TRBJ2-7
clone_size: .
d_call: TRBD1
cdr3_aa: CASSGDRSNSYEQYF
cdr3_nt: TGTGCCAGCAGTGGGGACAGGTCAAACTCCTACGAGCAGTACTTC

v_call: TRBV12-3/TRBV12-4
j_call: TRBJ2-1
clone_size: many
d_call: .
cdr3_aa: CASSLVTGSAEQFF
cdr3_nt: TGTGCCAGCAGTTTAGTAACAGGGAGCGCTGAGCAGTTCTTC

v_call: TRBV6-5
j_call: TRBJ2-2
clone_size: few
d_call: .
cdr3_aa: CASSYSGRSTGELFF
cdr3_nt: TGTGCCAGCAGTTACTCGGGCAGGAGCACCGGGGAGCTGTTTTTT

v_call: TRBV12-3/TRBV12-4
j_call: TRBJ2-7
clone_size: .
d_call: TRBD2
cdr3_aa: CASRLSGSEYEQYF
cdr3_nt: TGTGCCAGCAGATTGAGCGGGAGCGAGTACGAGCAGTACTTC

v_call: TRBV13
j_call: TRBJ2-1
clone_size: .
d_call: TRBD2
cdr3_aa: CASSSLAGAEEQFF
cdr3_nt: TGTGCCAGCAGCTCACTAGCGGGAGCCGAGGAGCAGTTCTTC

v_call: TRBV6-5
j_call: TRBJ2-1
clone_size: .
d_call: TRBD1
cdr3_aa: CASSYLPGGWYNEQFF
cdr3_nt: TGTGCCAGCAGTTACCTCCCAGGGGGTTGGTACAATGAGCAGTTCTTC

v_call: TRBV20-1
j_call: TRBJ2-5
clone_size: .
d_call: TRBD1
cdr3_aa: CSATAGTGGQQETQYF
cdr3_nt: TGCAGTGCCACGGCCGGGACAGGGGGCCAGCAAGAGACCCAGTACTTC

v_call: TRBV6-1
j_call: TRBJ1-1
clone_size: .
d_call: .
cdr3_aa: CASSAQGEAHTEAFF
cdr3_nt: TGTGCCAGCAGTGCCCAAGGGGAGGCGCACACTGAAGCTTTCTTT

v_call: TRBV4-1
j_call: TRBJ2-7
clone_size: few
d_call: .
cdr3_aa: CASSQDPDEQYF
cdr3_nt: TGCGCCAGCAGCCAAGATCCGGACGAGCAGTACTTC

v_call: TRBV15
j_call: TRBJ2-1
clone_size: many
d_call: .
cdr3_aa: CATSSTGSAYNEQFF
cdr3_nt: TGTGCCACCAGCAGTACGGGGAGCGCCTACAATGAGCAGTTCTTC

v_call: TRBV5-1
j_call: TRBJ2-5
clone_size: .
d_call: .
cdr3_aa: CASSLAGASPGETQYF
cdr3_nt: TGCGCCAGCAGCTTGGCCGGCGCCTCACCTGGGGAGACCCAGTACTTC

v_call: TRBV7-2
j_call: TRBJ1-5
clone_size: few
d_call: TRBD1
cdr3_aa: CASSSDRARVQPQHF
cdr3_nt: TGTGCCAGCAGCTCCGACAGGGCTCGAGTTCAGCCCCAGCATTTT

v_call: TRBV12-3/TRBV12-4
j_call: TRBJ1-1
clone_size: .
d_call: .
cdr3_aa: CASSLHQNTEAFF
cdr3_nt: TGTGCCAGCAGTCTACATCAGAACACTGAAGCTTTCTTT

v_call: TRBV28
j_call: TRBJ2-4
clone_size: .
d_call: .
cdr3_aa: CASTGPTESNIQYF
cdr3_nt: TGTGCCAGCACCGGCCCTACAGAATCTAACATTCAGTACTTC

v_call: TRBV6-1
j_call: TRBJ2-7
clone_size: many
d_call: TRBD2
cdr3_aa: CASASGTSGRGEQYF
cdr3_nt: TGTGCCAGCGCCTCCGGGACTAGCGGGAGAGGCGAGCAGTACTTC

v_call: TRBV20-1
j_call: TRBJ2-1
clone_size: .
d_call: .
cdr3_aa: CSASKGPSSYNEQFF
cdr3_nt: TGCAGTGCTAGCAAGGGCCCGAGCTCCTACAATGAGCAGTTCTTC

v_call: TRBV6-5
j_call: TRBJ2-7
clone_size: medium-sized
d_call: TRBD2
cdr3_aa: CASSYSSGGFYEQYF
cdr3_nt: TGTGCCAGCAGTTACTCTAGCGGGGGTTTTTACGAGCAGTACTTC

v_call: TRBV6-1
j_call: TRBJ2-7
clone_size: few
d_call: TRBD1
cdr3_aa: CASSGRDRTGMAEQYF
cdr3_nt: TGTGCCAGCAGTGGACGAGATCGGACAGGGATGGCCGAGCAGTACTTC

v_call: TRBV20-1
j_call: TRBJ2-2
clone_size: .
d_call: .
cdr3_aa: CSAKAANTGELFF
cdr3_nt: TGCAGTGCTAAGGCCGCGAACACCGGGGAGCTGTTTTTT

v_call: TRBV5-5
j_call: TRBJ2-3
clone_size: few
d_call: TRBD2
cdr3_aa: CASSRSGGATDTQYF
cdr3_nt: TGTGCCAGCAGCCGAAGCGGGGGGGCAACAGATACGCAGTATTTT

v_call: TRBV10-3
j_call: TRBJ2-1
clone_size: .
d_call: .
cdr3_aa: CAIRTGKGPYNEQFF
cdr3_nt: TGTGCCATCAGAACAGGGAAAGGTCCCTACAATGAGCAGTTCTTC

v_call: TRBV12-3/TRBV12-4
j_call: TRBJ2-1
clone_size: few
d_call: TRBD2
cdr3_aa: CASSLIAGGLNEQFF
cdr3_nt: TGTGCCAGCAGTTTGATAGCGGGAGGGCTAAATGAGCAGTTCTTC

v_call: TRBV10-3
j_call: TRBJ2-1
clone_size: .
d_call: .
cdr3_aa: CAISGKDSYNEQFF
cdr3_nt: TGTGCCATCAGTGGAAAGGATAGCTACAATGAGCAGTTCTTC

v_call: TRBV6-5
j_call: TRBJ1-1
clone_size: .
d_call: .
cdr3_aa: CASSYGLSRMIAFF
cdr3_nt: TGTGCCAGCAGTTACGGGCTGAGTAGGATGATAGCTTTCTTT

v_call: TRBV6-1
j_call: TRBJ1-1
clone_size: many
d_call: .
cdr3_aa: CASSPWKGKGTEAFF
cdr3_nt: TGTGCCAGCAGCCCCTGGAAAGGAAAAGGGACTGAAGCTTTCTTT

v_call: TRBV20-1
j_call: TRBJ2-3
clone_size: .
d_call: .
cdr3_aa: CSAQARAGHTDTQYF
cdr3_nt: TGCAGTGCCCAGGCCCGAGCGGGCCATACAGATACGCAGTATTTT